A single sample is the source of the 30 T cell receptor beta chains below, sequenced in a study of STAT3 mutations in large granular lymphocyte leukemia. Their antigen targets remain unknown. TCRdb keeps only in-frame clones here, not all; method: immunoSEQ multiplex PCR. The table lists a few thousand clones, around two thirds of them singletons. Study observations and caveats: Every T-cell large granular lymphocyte leukemia patient had at least one immunodominant TCR beta clonotype.

The sequenced material came from peripheral blood mononuclear cells. The receptors stem from a man aged 55 to 70 with T-cell large granular lymphocyte leukemia. Some clones in this sample may be carry-over from other donors' samples.

About this clone itself: At one of its ends the junction is not consistent with the germline gene, which may arise from a read error. The chain carries TRBV6-5 and TRBJ1-2; D not certain. Germline V gene data show CDR1 as MNHEY and CDR2 as SVGAGI. This CDR3 region has 12 residues. In DNA form, the CDR3 reads TGTGCCAGCTTCAGACCTAATTATGGCTACACCTTC. Residues: CASFRPNYGYTF.

The genes are TRBV7-9 and TRBJ1-4; TRBD1 matches 9 bases. Germline V CDR1 and CDR2: SEHNR, FQNEAQ (reference sequence). CDR3 length: 14 residues. J lost 6 bases, V lost 6 bases, and 5 bases had no gene match. CDR3 residues: CASRPDRGYEKLFF. The CDR3 bases are TGTGCCAGCAGGCCCGACAGGGGGTATGAAAAACTGTTTTTT.

This clone was found a few times. The rearrangement joins TRBV9 to TRBJ1-1; unclear D gene. Trimming removed 4 bases from V and 1 base from J, with 14 bases in between. CDR1 and CDR2 (germline): SGDLS, YYNGEE. The CDR3 consists of 15 residues. CDR3 bases: TGTGCCAGCAGCCCGCAAAACATGCCGAACACTGAAGCTTTCTTT. This gives the protein CASSPQNMPNTEAFF.

The CDR3 reads CASSPLKPQHF. The CDR3 nucleotides read TGTGCCAGCTCACCCTTAAAGCCCCAGCATTTT. This chain uses TRBV18 with TRBJ1-5; D gene unclear. V was pared by 3 bases and J by 8 bases, with 5 bases between. CDR1 is KGHSH, CDR2 LQKENI, per germline. The CDR3 is 11 residues long.

V and J are TRBV5-4 and TRBJ2-7; D may correspond to TRBD1 or TRBD2 (5 bases each). The length of the CDR3 is 14 residues. The germline gives CDR1 SGHNT, CDR2 YYREEE (reference sequence). Trimming pared 5 bases from V and 7 bases from J, leaving 19 bases between. In nucleotides, the CDR3 is TGTGCCAGCAGTGGAGGTGGGGGAATAAGGGAGCAGTACTTC. Protein product: CASSGGGGIREQYF.

Only a few counts were recorded for this clone. The chain uses TRBV27 and TRBJ2-7, with TRBD2 matching 12 bases. Germline loops: CDR1 MNHEY, CDR2 SMNVEV (reference sequence). V shed 5 bases and J 2 bases; nucleotides not matched to a gene: 4. The CDR3 has 15 amino acids. CDR3 loop: CASSMRTSGTYEQYF. The CDR3 coding sequence is TGTGCCAGCAGTATGAGGACTAGCGGGACCTACGAGCAGTACTTC.

The chain has TRBV18 and TRBJ2-5; TRBD2 agrees at 12 bases. Germline V gene sequence: CDR1 KGHSH, CDR2 LQKENI. The V gene end was trimmed by 1 base and the J gene end by 1 base; junction bases not matched to a gene: 7. The CDR3 contains 18 residues. Here the CDR3 DNA reads TGTGCCAGCTCACCACTCCCTCCTAGCGGGGGGGCCCAAGAGACCCAGTACTTC. It specifies CASSPLPPSGGAQETQYF.

The chain recombines TRBV30 with TRBJ1-1; D remains ambiguous. Between the trimmed V and J ends, which lost 3 bases and 11 bases, there was a span of 13 bases. Germline-derived CDR1 and CDR2 are GTSNPN and SVGIG (reference sequence). The CDR3 runs 11 residues. The CDR3 DNA is TGTGCCTGGAGACAGACTGGTGCGGCTTTCTTT. It specifies CAWRQTGAAFF.

The chain recombines TRBV30 with TRBJ2-7, with unresolved D. V gave up 0 bases and J gave up 3 bases, with 12 bases separating them. The CDR3 runs 14 residues. Germline CDR1 GTSNPN, CDR2 SVGIG (reference sequence). The CDR3 is CAWSVLGQNYEQYF. The CDR3 DNA reads TGTGCCTGGAGTGTACTTGGTCAGAACTACGAGCAGTACTTC.

The chain recombines TRBV5-3 with TRBJ1-5, with D unclear. TRBV5-3 is an ORF, and what it does is uncertain. Trimming removed 10 bases at V and 7 bases at J, with 12 bases between. CDR3 length equals 11 residues. CDR3 protein: CAQEGIQPQHF. In DNA form, the CDR3 reads TGTGCCCAAGAGGGTATCCAGCCCCAGCATTTT.

The J gene is TRBJ2-7, the V gene TRBV10-2; D not certain. The V end lost 6 bases, the J end lost 4 bases, and 13 bases lay between the germline ends. The CDR3 runs to 13 residues. Germline loops: CDR1 WSHSY, CDR2 SAAADI. CDR3 protein: CASSVIQRYEQYF. DNA for the CDR3: TGCGCCAGCAGCGTGATACAGCGATACGAGCAGTACTTC.

The table lists this clone with a few counts. The chain carries TRBV6-6 and TRBJ1-2; maybe TRBD1 (6 bases). The CDR3 contains 11 residues. Germline V gives CDR1 MNHNY, CDR2 SVGAGI (reference sequence). The V gene lost 10 bases and the J gene lost 5 bases, with 11 bases spanning the gap. CDR3 nucleotides: TGTGCCATAGAAACAGGGTATGGCTACACCTTC. Amino acids: CAIETGYGYTF.

J is TRBJ1-2 and V is TRBV7-9; possibly TRBD1 for D (5 bases). Germline loops: CDR1 SEHNR, CDR2 FQNEAQ (reference sequence). Trimming left V 8 bases short and J 4 bases short, with 8 bases between. This CDR3 has 11 amino acids. The DNA of the CDR3 is TGTGCCAGCGGGGGTAGCTATGGCTACACCTTC. Translated, it gives CASGGSYGYTF. The whole variable domain, remainder taken from reference TRBV7-9 and TRBJ1-2, is DTGVSQNPRHKITKRGQNVTFRCDPISEHNRLYWYRQTLGQGPEFLTYFQNEAQLEKSRLLSDRFSAERPKGSFSTLEIQRTEQGDSAMYLCASGGSYGYTFGSGTRLTVV.

The chain is built from TRBV5-1 and TRBJ2-1; the match to TRBD1 covers 8 bases. With V trimmed by 6 bases and J by 9 bases, 8 bases remained unmatched. The length of the CDR3 is 13 residues. Germline V gene lookup returns CDR1 SGHRS and CDR2 YFSETQ. This CDR3 reads CASTRTGSGEQFF. The CDR3 DNA reads TGCGCCAGCACCCGGACAGGGTCGGGTGAGCAGTTCTTC.

The chain is built from TRBV5-6 and TRBJ2-5; 10 nucleotides match TRBD1. The CDR3 sequence is 15 residues long. V was clipped by 2 bases and J by 5 bases; unmatched bases: 6. Looked up from germline, CDR1 is SGHDT and CDR2 is YYEEEE. This CDR3 reads CASSFLGQGIETQYF. The CDR3 coding sequence is TGTGCCAGCAGCTTCCTGGGACAGGGGATCGAGACCCAGTACTTC.

V usage is TRBV7-9 and J usage is TRBJ2-7; TRBD2 might be the D (6 bases). There are 12 residues in the CDR3. Trimming stripped 5 bases from V and 6 bases from J, with 11 bases between. Germline lookup yields CDR1 SEHNR and CDR2 FQNEAQ (reference sequence). This CDR3 reads CASSLREPEQYF. The CDR3 DNA reads TGTGCCAGCAGCCTCCGGGAGCCCGAGCAGTACTTC.

The chain is built from TRBV18 and TRBJ2-3; D unresolved. The CDR3 covers 15 residues. Germline CDR1 reads KGHSH; CDR2 reads LQKENI. Between the trimmed V and J ends, which lost 3 bases and 1 base, there was a span of 11 bases. The CDR3: CASSPVSSRTDTQYF. CDR3 nucleotides: TGTGCCAGCTCACCTGTATCCTCCCGCACAGATACGCAGTATTTT.

The J gene is TRBJ1-3, the V gene TRBV5-4, with D possibly TRBD1 on 5 matching bases. Germline V gives CDR1 SGHNT, CDR2 YYREEE (reference sequence). The CDR3 loop spans 14 amino acids. V gave up 2 bases and J gave up 3 bases, with 9 bases separating them. The CDR3 DNA is TGTGCCAGCAGCTTACAGGCGGGTGGAAACACCATATATTTT. This codes for CASSLQAGGNTIYF. Full variable domain (rest looked up from reference TRBV5-4 and TRBJ1-3): ETGVTQSPTHLIKTRGQQVTLRCSSQSGHNTVSWYQQALGQGPQFIFQYYREEENGRGNFPPRFSGLQFPNYSSELNVNALELDDSALYLCASSLQAGGNTIYFGEGSWLTVV.

The chain joins TRBV10-2 to TRBJ2-5; D is perhaps TRBD2 (5 bases). This CDR3 has 11 amino acids. Trimming removed 6 bases from V and 5 bases from J, with 7 bases in between. Germline V gene lookup returns CDR1 WSHSY and CDR2 SAAADI. CDR3 sequence reads: CASREVETQYF. In nucleotides, the CDR3 is TGCGCCAGCAGGGAGGTTGAGACCCAGTACTTC.

The chain is built from TRBV7-9 and TRBJ2-7; 9 bases match TRBD1. Germline V lookup: CDR1 SEHNR, CDR2 FQNEAQ (reference sequence). The V and J ends lost 5 bases and 3 bases, in that order; junction bases with no gene match: 11. This CDR3 is built from 16 residues. CDR3 in DNA: TGTGCCAGCAGCCGATCGGGGGGACAGGGAGGCTACGAGCAGTACGTC. It codes for CASSRSGGQGGYEQYV.

This chain links TRBV14 with TRBJ1-2, with a weak D call TRBD1 (5 bases). The CDR3 runs to 13 residues. Per the germline V gene, CDR1 is SGHDN and CDR2 is FVKESK. The germline V and J ends were trimmed by 3 bases and 4 bases, with 9 bases remaining between them. The CDR3 sequence: CASSQDTIYGYTF. The CDR3 DNA sequence: TGTGCCAGCAGCCAGGACACCATCTATGGCTACACCTTC.

This sequence joins TRBV12-5 and TRBJ1-5; 9 nucleotides match TRBD1. V trimming: 6 bases; J trimming: 3 bases; junction bases outside the gene matches: 6. This CDR3 has 15 residues. From germline, CDR1 is LGHNT and CDR2 FRNRAP. The CDR3 region has the DNA TGTGCTAGTGGCCCCGGGACAGGGAACAATCAGCCCCAGCATTTT. Translated, it gives CASGPGTGNNQPQHF.

V is TRBV5-6 and J is TRBJ1-5, with 12 bases aligning to TRBD1. Looked up from germline, CDR1 is SGHDT and CDR2 is YYEEEE. Trimming took 4 bases from V and 1 from J; bases not matched to a gene: 6. The CDR3 extends over 17 amino acids. CDR3 in DNA: TGTGCCAGCAGCCGCGGGACAGGGGGCCGAAGCAATCAGCCCCAGCATTTT. Translation gives CASSRGTGGRSNQPQHF.

The chain combines TRBV18 with TRBJ2-5; TRBD2 is a possible D gene (8 bases). The CDR3 totals 15 residues. Trimming pared 2 bases from V and 4 bases from J, leaving 14 bases between. The germline V gene encodes CDR1 KGHSH and CDR2 LQKENI. The CDR3 region is CASSPGLAGGETQYF. Written as DNA, the CDR3 is TGTGCCAGCTCACCAGGACTAGCAGGGGGAGAGACCCAGTACTTC.

This clone showed up just a few times. This sequence joins TRBV25-1 and TRBJ2-5, with D possibly matching TRBD2 (5 bases). Deletions cut 5 bases from V and 9 bases from J, with 16 bases between. The CDR3 has 13 amino acids. In germline, CDR1 is MGHDK, CDR2 SYGVNS. CDR3: CASSPRFRGAQYF. CDR3 DNA sequence: TGTGCCAGCAGTCCCAGGTTCCGGGGAGCCCAGTACTTC.

The J gene is TRBJ1-2, the V gene TRBV5-6, with D hard to call. The CDR3 spans 12 residues. V was pared by 4 bases and J by 6 bases, with 10 bases between. Germline CDR1 is SGHDT and CDR2 is YYEEEE. The CDR3 DNA is TGTGCCAGCAGCCGCGTACGTGATGGCTACACCTTC. Protein sequence: CASSRVRDGYTF. The variable domain in full, with the rest retrieved from reference TRBV5-6 and TRBJ1-2, is DAGVTQSPTHLIKTRGQQVTLRCSPKSGHDTVSWYQQALGQGPQFIFQYYEEEERQRGNFPDRFSGHQFPNYSSELNVNALLLGDSALYLCASSRVRDGYTFGSGTRLTVV.

V is TRBV4-1 and J is TRBJ2-5, with TRBD2 identical over 7 bases. The CDR3 runs 15 residues. Germline values: CDR1 MGHRA, CDR2 YSYEKL. Trimming took 4 bases from V and 4 from J; bases not matched to a gene: 9. In DNA form, the CDR3 reads TGCGCCAGCAGCCTCTATTGGGGGGGACCAGAGACCCAGTACTTC. Amino acids: CASSLYWGGPETQYF.

This clone was picked up a small number of times. This chain joins TRBV19 and TRBJ1-5; tentatively, D is TRBD1 (5 bases). The germline gives CDR1 LNHDA, CDR2 SQIVND (reference sequence). The CDR3 covers 15 residues. Trimming shortened V by 7 bases and J by 1 base, and 14 bases separated the two germline ends. CDR3 coding DNA: TGTGCCAGTACCCCTTTGCGGGGGAGCAATCAGCCCCAGCATTTT. Translation: CASTPLRGSNQPQHF.

This clone is judged large. The V and J genes are TRBV5-1 and TRBJ1-1, with a weak D call TRBD1 (5 bases). Germline CDR1 and CDR2: SGHRS and YFSETQ. V was shortened by 2 bases and J by 7 bases, with 9 bases between the two germline ends. The CDR3 runs 12 residues. CDR3 in DNA: TGCGCCAGCAGCTTCTCCGGGGGTGAAGCTTTCTTT. Protein product: CASSFSGGEAFF.

This chain connects TRBV9 to TRBJ1-3; D may be TRBD1 (5 bases). CDR1 SGDLS and CDR2 YYNGEE come from the germline V gene. This CDR3 has 14 residues. Trimming removed 0 bases at V and 2 bases at J, with 6 bases between. DNA of the CDR3: TGTGCCAGCAGCGTAGCAGGGCCTGGAAACACCATATATTTT. The encoded protein is CASSVAGPGNTIYF.